This TCR beta chain is drawn from a study of blood T cell repertoires in COVID-19. In the study overall: Samples of COVID-19 (acute and convalescent) were obtained from the United States, Italy and Spain.

Repertoires were generated with immunoSEQ multiplex PCR, while TCRdb's copy carries only in-frame clones and drops some. This sample yields 75,000 to 95,000 clones, of which around 85% are seen a single time; about 20% belongs to the top ten. Germline CDR1 and CDR2: KGHDR and SFDVKD. V shed 3 bases, J shed 3 bases, and the junction held 5 bases outside the gene matches. CDR3 length: 15 residues. The TCR was taken from a man of 80 years or more with active or convalescent COVID-19. J is TRBJ2-5 and V is TRBV24-1; TRBD1 matches 8 bases. Sequenced material: peripheral blood. The CDR3 nucleotides are TGTGCCACCAGTGATCGGGACAGGCGAAAAGAGACCCAGTACTTC. It is translated as CATSDRDRRKETQYF.